The rows below give T cell receptor beta chains drawn from one sample of a study of CD8+ T cells in alopecia areata. Generated by immunoSEQ multiplex PCR, the TCRdb table keeps only in-frame clones and is missing some. The data hold roughly 150,000 clones, with roughly three fifths observed a single time. The material was CD4+ T cells sorted from blood, obtained at week 0. The receptors come from a human donor with alopecia areata. Both conserved end residues are part of each CDR3. A D gene is named only where the DNA matches it firmly. Clone size appears in some rows only: once, few, many, or a class for an expanded clone.

d_gene	abundance	j_gene	v_gene	CDR3nt	CDR3aa
.	.	TRBJ1-3	TRBV4-2	TGTGCCAGCAGCCCGCAACGGGGTTCCACTGGAAACACCATATATTTT	CASSPQRGSTGNTIYF
.	.	TRBJ2-3	TRBV7-2	TGTGCCAGCAGCTTAATAGGCAGGAGCACAGATACGCAGTATTTT	CASSLIGRSTDTQYF
TRBD2	many	TRBJ2-3	TRBV5-6	TGTGCCAGCGGGACTAGGACAGATACGCAGTATTTT	CASGTRTDTQYF
.	.	TRBJ2-1	TRBV5-1	TGCGCCAGCAGCTTGGAGAGTGAGCAGTTCTTC	CASSLESEQFF
.	.	TRBJ1-5	TRBV5-1	TGCGCCAGCAGCTTGGATCCGTTGCAGCCCCAGCATTTT	CASSLDPLQPQHF
TRBD2	.	TRBJ2-7	TRBV25-1	TGTGCCAGCAGGGTTAGCGGGAGCTCCTACGAGCAGTACTTC	CASRVSGSSYEQYF
.	.	TRBJ2-5	TRBV25-1	TGTGCCAGCAGTCGCTCCCCTATGACAACGAACCGAGAGACCCAGTACTTC	CASSRSPMTTNRETQYF
.	.	TRBJ1-1	TRBV30	TGTGCCTGGAGCGAAGGGCGGTCGGAGAACACTGAAGCTTTCTTT	CAWSEGRSENTEAFF
TRBD1	.	TRBJ2-1	TRBV7-2	TGTGCCAGCAGCCCTGGGACAGGGCCGTTCTTC	CASSPGTGPFF
.	few	TRBJ2-3	TRBV29-1	TGCAGCGTACTCGGGGGAGATACGCAGTATTTT	CSVLGGDTQYF
.	.	TRBJ1-1	TRBV6-5	TGTGCCAGCAGTTACTCGACGAACATGAACACTGAAGCTTTCTTT	CASSYSTNMNTEAFF
TRBD1	.	TRBJ2-5	TRBV13	TGTGCCAGCAGCTTAGGAGACAGGGCGGAGACCCAGTACTTC	CASSLGDRAETQYF
.	few	TRBJ2-5	TRBV7-2	TGTGCCAGCAGCTTACAATCGGGCGAGGAGACCCAGTACTTC	CASSLQSGEETQYF
TRBD1	.	TRBJ2-1	TRBV27	TGTGCCAGCATCCCAGCTACAGGGGCCCCAAACAATGAGCAGTTCTTC	CASIPATGAPNNEQFF
.	few	TRBJ2-2	TRBV14	TGTGCCAGCAGCCAAGATCGCGGGATCGGGGAGCTGTTTTTT	CASSQDRGIGELFF
.	few	TRBJ2-3	TRBV7-9	TGTGCCAGCAGCTTAGGACGGTCCACAGATACGCAGTATTTT	CASSLGRSTDTQYF
.	.	TRBJ1-5	TRBV7-2	TGTGCCAGCAGCTTCCAGACCGATCAGCCCCAGCATTTT	CASSFQTDQPQHF
TRBD1	.	TRBJ1-5	TRBV4-1	TGCGCCAGCAGCCAGACAGGGGGCGATCAGCCCCAGCATTTT	CASSQTGGDQPQHF
.	few	TRBJ2-1	TRBV2	TGTGCCAGCAGTGAGTTGGGGGCGGGGGTAGCCCACAATGAGCAGTTCTTC	CASSELGAGVAHNEQFF
TRBD2	few	TRBJ2-1	TRBV11-2	TGTGCCAGCAGCCCGGGAGGGACTAGCGGGGGTAACAATGAGCAGTTCTTC	CASSPGGTSGGNNEQFF
TRBD1	.	TRBJ2-3	TRBV7-9	TGTGCCAGCAGCAAACAGGGGTCAGATACGCAGTATTTT	CASSKQGSDTQYF
TRBD1	.	TRBJ1-4	TRBV5-6	TGTGCCAGCAGCTCTGGACAGGTGGGAAAAAAACTGTTTTTT	CASSSGQVGKKLFF
TRBD1	.	TRBJ1-1	TRBV27	TGTGCCAGCAGTTTAATCGGGACAGGGGGTGGGAACACTGAAGCTTTCTTT	CASSLIGTGGGNTEAFF
.	.	TRBJ1-1	TRBV7-9	TGTGCCAGCAGCTTAAGGGAGAACACTGAAGCTTTCTTT	CASSLRENTEAFF
.	.	TRBJ1-2	TRBV29-1	TGCAGCGGGGATCTTGGGGGCTATGGCTACACCTTC	CSGDLGGYGYTF
.	once	TRBJ2-4	TRBV15	TGTGCCACCAGCAGAGATACGTCCTCGAAAAACATTCAGTACTTC	CATSRDTSSKNIQYF
.	once	TRBJ1-1	TRBV29-1	TGCAGCGTTCGATCTACAGGCCAGAACACTGAAGCTTTCTTT	CSVRSTGQNTEAFF
TRBD2	.	TRBJ2-1	TRBV30	TGTGCCTCCCCACAAGCGGGGGGTTTGAATGAGCAGTTCTTC	CASPQAGGLNEQFF
.	few	TRBJ2-2	TRBV2	TGTGCCAGCAACGGAGGCGGAGGCTCCACCGGGGAGCTGTTTTTT	CASNGGGGSTGELFF
.	few	TRBJ2-7	TRBV13	TGTGCCAGCAGCCCTATTAGGACGCTCCTGGGCGAGCAGTACTTC	CASSPIRTLLGEQYF
TRBD1	.	TRBJ1-5	TRBV7-2	TGTGCCAGCAGCGTAGGGACAGGGGTATGGCAGCCCCAGCATTTT	CASSVGTGVWQPQHF
.	.	TRBJ1-1	TRBV5-4	TGTGCCAGCAGCTTGGATCTTCTGGGCACTGAAGCTTTCTTT	CASSLDLLGTEAFF
.	few	TRBJ1-1	TRBV6-5	TGTGCCAGCAGCTCGCGCAAGAACACTGAAGCTTTCTTT	CASSSRKNTEAFF
.	.	TRBJ2-3	TRBV11-2	TGTGCCAGCAGCCCCCCGACAAGCACTAGCACAGATACGCAGTATTTT	CASSPPTSTSTDTQYF
TRBD2	.	TRBJ2-5	TRBV30	TGTGCCTGGAGTGCCCTTAGCGGGGGTGGGGAGCAGTACTTC	CAWSALSGGGEQYF
.	.	TRBJ1-5	TRBV18	TGTGCCAGCTCACCAGATATCAGCAATCAGCCCCAGCATTTT	CASSPDISNQPQHF
.	.	TRBJ1-1	TRBV4-3	TGCGCCAGCAGCCAAGCGCCGCAGCAGAACACTGAAGCTTTCTTT	CASSQAPQQNTEAFF
TRBD1	once	TRBJ1-2	TRBV25-1	TGTGCCAGCAGTGAAACAGGGGGCCGGGATGGCTACACCTTC	CASSETGGRDGYTF
TRBD1	once	TRBJ1-1	TRBV23-1	TGCGCCAGTCTGGAGCTGCAGGGCACAACGGACAGGGGGTTGTCTGAAGCTTTCTTT	CASLELQGTTDRGLSEAFF
TRBD1	.	TRBJ1-6	TRBV2	TGTGCCAGCAGCTACGCCGGGACAGGGCAAAATTCACCCCTCCACTTT	CASSYAGTGQNSPLHF
.	.	TRBJ2-1	TRBV5-1	TGCGCCAGCAGCTTGGACGGGAGCGCGTACAATGAGCAGTTCTTC	CASSLDGSAYNEQFF
TRBD1	.	TRBJ2-7	TRBV11-2	TGTGCCAGCAGCTCTACGCGGGGACAGGGGGCTTCCTACGAGCAGTACTTC	CASSSTRGQGASYEQYF